This TCR beta chain was sequenced during a study of blood T cells in healthy people across ages. The CDR3 extends over 14 amino acids. CDR1 and CDR2 (germline): MNHEY, SMNVEV (reference sequence). Trimming cost V 6 bases and J 11 bases, with 22 bases left between them. As for this clonotype: A much larger clonotype is one base distant, so this may be a read error.

Through a sample-barcoded 5' primer and a J-beta primer mix, a second PCR was run for roughly 7 to 12 cycles. TCRdb analysed the 5' RACE reads with MiXCR anew, one entry per CDR3 protein. The sample includes more than 750,000 distinct CDR3 sequences, 25% to 35% of them seen just once. These sequences were also reported in another study, on T cells of mothers and their children.

The chain is built from TRBV27 and TRBJ2-5; D is uncertain. Material: blood. The TCR was taken from a woman in her 40s in good health. The DNA of the CDR3 is TGTGCCAGCAGCCCGTACCCTACCAACAATGAGCAGTACTTC. Translating gives CASSPYPTNNEQYF.